The present TCR beta chain was sequenced within a study of cytomegalovirus exposure and HLA in healthy donors. With 60 Vbeta and 13 Jbeta primers, the PCR was carried out. TCRdb's copy holds only in-frame clones and misses some; the assay was immunoSEQ multiplex PCR. This table holds around 100,000 clones, roughly 80% found once. It was healthy bone marrow donors who served as donors. This clone was recorded only once. Antigen: not known. J was trimmed by 0 bases and V by 6 bases; bases with no gene match: 5. There are 14 residues in the CDR3. CDR1 is MNHEY and CDR2 is SVGAGI in the germline V gene. Whole-study results and caveats: Among the most significant clusters, several appeared linked to common viral pathogens in a later analysis. HLA restriction was apparent for most CMV-associated TCR beta chains in a later analysis. TCR beta chain V- and J-gene trimming was linked, in a later analysis, to a missense variant in DCLRE1C.

The chain combines TRBV6-5 with TRBJ2-7; the match to TRBD2 covers 7 bases. The clonotype comes from a male donor in good health and CMV-seropositive. Material: PBMCs. The CDR3 nucleotides read TGTGCCAGCAGCCTGGGAGGGTTCTCCTACGAGCAGTACTTC. Translation gives CASSLGGFSYEQYF.